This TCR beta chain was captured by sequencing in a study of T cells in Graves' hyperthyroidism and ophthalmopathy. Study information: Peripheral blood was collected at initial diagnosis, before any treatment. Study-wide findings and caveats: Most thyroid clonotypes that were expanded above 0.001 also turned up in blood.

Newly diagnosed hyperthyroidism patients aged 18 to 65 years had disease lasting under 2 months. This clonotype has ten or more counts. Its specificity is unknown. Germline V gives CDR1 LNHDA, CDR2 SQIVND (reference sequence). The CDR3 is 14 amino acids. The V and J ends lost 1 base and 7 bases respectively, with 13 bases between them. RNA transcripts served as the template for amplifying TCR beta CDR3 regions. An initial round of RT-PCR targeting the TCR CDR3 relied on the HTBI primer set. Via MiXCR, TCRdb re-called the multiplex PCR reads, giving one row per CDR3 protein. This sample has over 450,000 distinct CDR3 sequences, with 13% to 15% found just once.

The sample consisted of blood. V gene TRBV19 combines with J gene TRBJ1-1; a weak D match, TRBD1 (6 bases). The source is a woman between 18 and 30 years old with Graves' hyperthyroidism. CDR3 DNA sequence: TGTGCCAGTAGTATAGGCCCAGCGACAGGTGAAGCTTTCTTT. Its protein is CASSIGPATGEAFF.